This is a list of T cell receptor beta chains from one sample in a study of vaccination effects on CD4 cells after COVID-19. Repertoires were generated with immunoSEQ multiplex PCR, while TCRdb's copy carries only in-frame clones and drops some. The sample holds roughly 53,000 clones, more than 75% seen once. Their target antigens are unknown. Material: CD4+ T cells from PBMCs cultured with HCoV-OC43 spike peptides, obtained before COVID-19 vaccination. These receptors came from a human donor who received a COVID-19 vaccine. CDR3s include the opening cysteine and the closing phenylalanine or tryptophan. A D gene is named only where the DNA matches it firmly. Size tells how often a clone was seen (once, few, many) or the class of an expanded clone, and some rows leave it out.

11,NA,TRBV19,TRBD2,TRBJ2-2,TGTGGCAGCGGGGGGCCGGAGGAGCTGTTTTTT,CGSGGPEELFF
14,NA,TRBV5-1,TRBD1,TRBJ1-1,TGCGCCAGCAGCCGTACCGGGACAGGGGGCGAAGCTTTCTTT,CASSRTGTGGEAFF
14,NA,TRBV6-5,NA,TRBJ1-5,TGTGCCAGCGAGCAGAGTTGGGGGGGGCAGCCCCAGCATTTT,CASEQSWGGQPQHF
16,NA,TRBV7-8,NA,TRBJ2-2,TGTGCCAGCAGCCCCAGAGTAGGTTCGAACACCGGGGAGCTGTTTTTT,CASSPRVGSNTGELFF
15,NA,TRBV6-5,TRBD2,TRBJ2-6,TGTGCCAGCAGACGACTAGCGTCAGGGGCCAACGTCCTGACTTTC,CASRRLASGANVLTF
14,NA,TRBV3-1/TRBV3-2,TRBD1,TRBJ1-1,TGTGCCAGCAGCCAACTGGGACAGGGGGGTGAAGCTTTCTTT,CASSQLGQGGEAFF
13,NA,TRBV24-1,NA,TRBJ1-2,TGTGCCACCAGTGACGATGGAAGGGGAGGCTACACCTTC,CATSDDGRGGYTF
15,NA,TRBV5-1,TRBD1,TRBJ1-1,TGCGCCAGCAGCCTCGACAGGGGTATGAACACTGAAGCTTTCTTT,CASSLDRGMNTEAFF
13,NA,TRBV12-3/TRBV12-4,NA,TRBJ1-6,TGTGCCAGCACTCTTCGCCTAAATTCACCCCTCCACTTT,CASTLRLNSPLHF
14,NA,TRBV19,TRBD2,TRBJ2-5,TGTGCCAGTCGAGGGGCGGGGGTTCGAGAGACCCAGTACTTC,CASRGAGVRETQYF
15,few,TRBV5-1,TRBD1,TRBJ1-2,TGCGCCAGCAGCTTGGACGGACAGGGAGTAGGTGGCTACACCTTC,CASSLDGQGVGGYTF
14,NA,TRBV4-1,TRBD1,TRBJ2-5,TGCGCCAGCAGCCAAGTTATGGGACAGGGGGTTTGGTACTTC,CASSQVMGQGVWYF
15,NA,TRBV4-2,NA,TRBJ1-2,TGTGCCAGCAGCCAAGGGTGGCAGCTCCTCCGCGGCTACACCTTC,CASSQGWQLLRGYTF
13,NA,TRBV7-9,NA,TRBJ1-1,TGTGCCAGCAGCTTAGTCGGGAACACTGAAGCTTTCTTT,CASSLVGNTEAFF
15,NA,TRBV4-1,NA,TRBJ1-2,TGCGCCAGCAGCCAACCTACGAGAGGGTATAATGGCTACACCTTC,CASSQPTRGYNGYTF
16,NA,TRBV7-2,NA,TRBJ1-6,TGTGCCAGCAGCTTAGGATTGGGGGCTTCTAATTCACCCCTCCACTTT,CASSLGLGASNSPLHF
14,NA,TRBV1,NA,TRBJ2-3,TGCACCAGCAGCCTGACTCCCTCGCCAGATACGCAGTATTTT,CTSSLTPSPDTQYF
15,NA,TRBV19,NA,TRBJ2-3,TGTGCCAGTAGTATCAACCGGGGTACCACAGATACGCAGTATTTT,CASSINRGTTDTQYF
14,NA,TRBV6-6,TRBD2,TRBJ2-1,TGTGCCAGCAGTAGACCCTGGGAGGGGAATGAGCAGTTCTTC,CASSRPWEGNEQFF
15,NA,TRBV18,TRBD1,TRBJ2-1,TGTGCCAGCTCCCAGGGACAGGGTAGTCGCAATGAGCAGTTCTTC,CASSQGQGSRNEQFF
16,NA,TRBV24-1,NA,TRBJ1-5,TGTGCCACCAGTGACCCGACAGTAAATAGCAATCAGCCCCAGCATTTT,CATSDPTVNSNQPQHF
11,NA,TRBV20-1,NA,TRBJ1-5,TGCAGTGCTACGGGGATTAGGCCCCAGCATTTT,CSATGIRPQHF
16,few,TRBV21-1,NA,TRBJ1-3,TGTGCCAGCAGCAATAGGACAGGGCGCTCTGGAAACACCATATATTTT,CASSNRTGRSGNTIYF
12,few,TRBV3-1/TRBV3-2,NA,TRBJ1-3,TGTGCCAGCAGCCAATTGTGGAACACCATATATTTT,CASSQLWNTIYF
17,NA,TRBV18,NA,TRBJ1-2,TGTGCCAGCTCACGTACGACCGGGACGGAGGAGATGTATGGCTACACCTTC,CASSRTTGTEEMYGYTF
14,few,TRBV27,NA,TRBJ2-1,TGTGCCAGCAACCAAGCGAACCTGAACAATGAGCAGTTCTTC,CASNQANLNNEQFF
13,once,TRBV18,TRBD1,TRBJ2-3,TGTGCCAGCTCACCACTAGGGGGCGATACGCAGTATTTT,CASSPLGGDTQYF